This TCR beta chain stems from a study of shared clonotypes between healthy human individuals (dated by TCRdb to the early 2020s). In terms of the full investigation: Three men and two women, aged 18 to 49 years, made up the cohort. Per donor, three plates each were used for CD4 naive and CD4 memory, two for CD8 naive, and one for CD8 memory. To estimate repertoire size and how much clonotypes are shared between individuals, the study performed deep sequencing of blood TCR repertoires from a few healthy adults. Different laboratories and diverse techniques were used to prepare libraries and sequence TCR repertoires, to increase sequencing depth and limit assay-specific biases. Each donor's leukapheresis produced roughly between roughly 0.85 and 10 billion PBMCs. Beyond this particular receptor, the publication reports: Pairwise subsampling indicated that sequencing depth was expected to affect the degree of clonotype sharing among donors. Compared with non-shared clonotypes, clonotypes shared by all four sorted-subset donors had higher generation probabilities. Because the study included a small number of donors, the genetic and exposure-history diversity represented was limited. Sampling was limited to blood, and TCR repertoires in tissue likely differ from TCR repertoires in blood. Incomplete sequencing was indicated by rarefaction of sorted-subset datasets, despite the large sequencing depth. Larger estimated clonotype richness was generally found for naive subsets than for memory subsets. When several donors were compared, the shared fraction of clonotypes was around 5% for naive CD4, approximately 3.3% for naive CD8, roughly 2.3% for memory CD4, and around 0.37% for memory CD8.

In the germline V gene (reference sequence), CDR1 corresponds to PRHDT and CDR2 to FYEKMQ. The CDR3 measures 13 amino acids from cysteine to phenylalanine. Of the read, only the CDR3 DNA is kept; its 39 bases are in frame from base 1. V and J are truncated by 4 bases and 5 bases respectively, leaving an intervening sequence of 9 bases. Using the deep immunoSEQ assay, multiplex PCR amplified TCR CDR3 regions from genomic DNA. Extracted genomic DNA from each cell subset was spread evenly across all wells of several immunoSEQ 96-well plates, with each plate serving as a replicate. For sorted subsets, roughly 200 ng of genomic DNA, equivalent to around 31,000 T cell genomes, went into each replicate PCR. Purified libraries were measured with a Qubit 3.0 fluorometer, size-checked on a Bioanalyzer 2100, and measured again with the KAPA Library Quantification kit. Every immunoSEQ 96-well plate was sequenced on a dedicated single-read 150-cycle Illumina NextSeq 550 flow cell. As for how the authors treated the data: Because the immunoSEQ output included only junctional sequences and no quality scores, the filtering could not be the same as the filtering used for full-length reads. To assign V/J genes and CDR3, sequences were annotated against IMGT germline references using PyIR, a Python wrapper for IgBLAST v1.9. Reads were filtered out if the reads had weak V/J assignments (E-value above 1e-6), no CDR3, stop codons, out-of-frame junctions, or ambiguous translated residues. V3J clonotypes were defined as sequences sharing an identical inferred V gene, J gene, and CDR3 amino acid sequence. Percentage overlap between repertoires was computed as shared unique clonotypes divided by the size of the smaller repertoire. Three approaches were used to assess repertoire richness: RTK rarefaction, the Chao1 estimator, and Recon v2.1 estimates of unobserved clonotypes. For all TCRbeta clonotypes obtained by the gDNA method from a few donors, generation probabilities were computed with OLGA. Drawn from immuneACCESS, this table holds only the in-frame rearrangements with V and J called that TCRdb kept. Clones are partly lost; checked studies trace under half to an unresolved V gene and leave the rest unexplained. The V and J calls and clone size were taken over from that table, and D and trimming were inferred from the DNA. The sample table contains some 2,000,000 clones; only one count was recorded for about 95% of them. The top ten hold 1.1% of the sample.

CD8 naive samples were obtained by positive selection for CCR7 among CD45RO-negative cells, yielding a CD45RA+CCR7+ population from which TemRA cells were excluded. The donors were healthy, HIV-negative adults with no recently reported acute infections or vaccinations. Every donor was a Caucasian adult residing in Nashville, Tennessee, USA. Blood was obtained by leukapheresis, after which PBMCs were separated by Ficoll-Histopaque density gradient centrifugation and cryopreserved in liquid nitrogen vapor phase. Analytical flow cytometry was used to check the purity and quantity of every magnetically sorted T cell population. Each sorted fraction had its genomic DNA isolated and then quantified by UV absorbance on a Nanodrop 2000c. A note on this clone: The antigen it recognizes is unknown. Per-base qualities were not stored, and no clone one base away is much larger.

This TCR derives from a man between 18 and 29 years old in good health. Source material: naive CD8+ T cells sorted from blood. In the paper's terms, the cell subset or site label means: CD45RA+CCR7+. The chain couples TRBV13 to TRBJ2-1; the D element could tentatively be TRBD1 or TRBD2, as 5 bases agree for each. CDR3 loop: CASSYGTDNEQFF. The nucleotide sequence reads as follows: TGTGCCAGCAGCTACGGGACGGACAATGAGCAGTTCTTC.